This entry features one T cell receptor beta chain sequence. This clone was observed once. Its antigen has not been determined. Per-base qualities were not stored, and no clone one base away is much larger. For the multiplex PCR, 52 forward TRBV primers and 13 reverse TRBJ primers were used, and amplification bias was corrected with both assay-based and computational methods. Within the immunoSEQ assay, multiplex PCR amplified rearranged TRB loci from genomic DNA. An Illumina HiSeq platform was used to sequence the TRB amplicons. The study's own analysis went as follows. Custom algorithms error-filtered the raw sequences and aligned them to reference gene sequences, after which the immunoSEQ online tools were used for analysis. Frequencies of productive and nonproductive TRB rearrangements were evaluated among both unique and total sequences. The likelihood of self-reactivity was estimated by examining two features, hydrophobicity and amino acid composition, of TRB CDR3 positions 6 and 7. Group comparisons used t tests, Mann-Whitney tests or two-way ANOVA run in Prism software. TCRdb took over this immuneACCESS table, retaining in-frame rearrangements with V and J assigned. Such tables are incomplete; in checked studies, under half of the missing clones stem from an unresolved V gene, and the remainder is unexplained. The V and J calls and clone size were taken over from that table, and D and trimming were inferred from the DNA. The table for this sample lists about 18,000 clones; roughly 90% of them were counted only once. About 31% of the sample is held by the ten biggest clonotypes.

The data originate from a study of regulatory T cells (dated by TCRdb to about 2018). Context from the whole study: Between CD3G-deficient patients and healthy controls, the study compared T-cell receptor beta repertoires in sorted regulatory T cells, conventional CD4+ T cells and CD8+ T cells.

All CD3G-deficient patients had evidence of autoimmunity, which was more severe in two of the patients. At the time of testing, the patients were between 2 and 39 years old, and their CD4+ and CD8+ T cells had reduced naive proportions and increased memory proportions. About six individuals with CD3G deficiency were included in the patient group. Patient samples and clinical data were obtained from an international physician network spanning the United States, Europe and Asia. Ficoll density separation was used to isolate peripheral blood mononuclear cells. CD3+ CD8+ CD4- T cells were isolated on a FACSAria cell sorter. Taken from cysteine to phenylalanine, the CDR3 has 14 residues. Only CDR3 DNA remains: 42 bases, in frame from the first base. CDR1 and CDR2 are drawn from the germline V gene (reference sequence): MNHEY, SMNVEV. V and J are truncated by 4 bases and 4 bases respectively, leaving an intervening sequence of 12 bases.

Overall results and qualifications from the work: Restricted unique TRB V-J pairs and skewed V and J gene usage were observed in patient repertoires, most markedly in regulatory T cells. CD8+ T cells from patients showed a nonsignificant trend toward lower Shannon entropy than control CD8+ cells.

This clonotype originated in a person aged 18-35 years with CD3G deficiency. The sequence links TRBV27 to TRBJ2-3, with no confident D gene call. What was sequenced was CD8+ T cells sorted from blood. The nucleotide sequence reads TGTGCCAGCAGTTCGCCGACCTTCCCAGATACGCAGTATTTT. Translation gives CASSSPTFPDTQYF.